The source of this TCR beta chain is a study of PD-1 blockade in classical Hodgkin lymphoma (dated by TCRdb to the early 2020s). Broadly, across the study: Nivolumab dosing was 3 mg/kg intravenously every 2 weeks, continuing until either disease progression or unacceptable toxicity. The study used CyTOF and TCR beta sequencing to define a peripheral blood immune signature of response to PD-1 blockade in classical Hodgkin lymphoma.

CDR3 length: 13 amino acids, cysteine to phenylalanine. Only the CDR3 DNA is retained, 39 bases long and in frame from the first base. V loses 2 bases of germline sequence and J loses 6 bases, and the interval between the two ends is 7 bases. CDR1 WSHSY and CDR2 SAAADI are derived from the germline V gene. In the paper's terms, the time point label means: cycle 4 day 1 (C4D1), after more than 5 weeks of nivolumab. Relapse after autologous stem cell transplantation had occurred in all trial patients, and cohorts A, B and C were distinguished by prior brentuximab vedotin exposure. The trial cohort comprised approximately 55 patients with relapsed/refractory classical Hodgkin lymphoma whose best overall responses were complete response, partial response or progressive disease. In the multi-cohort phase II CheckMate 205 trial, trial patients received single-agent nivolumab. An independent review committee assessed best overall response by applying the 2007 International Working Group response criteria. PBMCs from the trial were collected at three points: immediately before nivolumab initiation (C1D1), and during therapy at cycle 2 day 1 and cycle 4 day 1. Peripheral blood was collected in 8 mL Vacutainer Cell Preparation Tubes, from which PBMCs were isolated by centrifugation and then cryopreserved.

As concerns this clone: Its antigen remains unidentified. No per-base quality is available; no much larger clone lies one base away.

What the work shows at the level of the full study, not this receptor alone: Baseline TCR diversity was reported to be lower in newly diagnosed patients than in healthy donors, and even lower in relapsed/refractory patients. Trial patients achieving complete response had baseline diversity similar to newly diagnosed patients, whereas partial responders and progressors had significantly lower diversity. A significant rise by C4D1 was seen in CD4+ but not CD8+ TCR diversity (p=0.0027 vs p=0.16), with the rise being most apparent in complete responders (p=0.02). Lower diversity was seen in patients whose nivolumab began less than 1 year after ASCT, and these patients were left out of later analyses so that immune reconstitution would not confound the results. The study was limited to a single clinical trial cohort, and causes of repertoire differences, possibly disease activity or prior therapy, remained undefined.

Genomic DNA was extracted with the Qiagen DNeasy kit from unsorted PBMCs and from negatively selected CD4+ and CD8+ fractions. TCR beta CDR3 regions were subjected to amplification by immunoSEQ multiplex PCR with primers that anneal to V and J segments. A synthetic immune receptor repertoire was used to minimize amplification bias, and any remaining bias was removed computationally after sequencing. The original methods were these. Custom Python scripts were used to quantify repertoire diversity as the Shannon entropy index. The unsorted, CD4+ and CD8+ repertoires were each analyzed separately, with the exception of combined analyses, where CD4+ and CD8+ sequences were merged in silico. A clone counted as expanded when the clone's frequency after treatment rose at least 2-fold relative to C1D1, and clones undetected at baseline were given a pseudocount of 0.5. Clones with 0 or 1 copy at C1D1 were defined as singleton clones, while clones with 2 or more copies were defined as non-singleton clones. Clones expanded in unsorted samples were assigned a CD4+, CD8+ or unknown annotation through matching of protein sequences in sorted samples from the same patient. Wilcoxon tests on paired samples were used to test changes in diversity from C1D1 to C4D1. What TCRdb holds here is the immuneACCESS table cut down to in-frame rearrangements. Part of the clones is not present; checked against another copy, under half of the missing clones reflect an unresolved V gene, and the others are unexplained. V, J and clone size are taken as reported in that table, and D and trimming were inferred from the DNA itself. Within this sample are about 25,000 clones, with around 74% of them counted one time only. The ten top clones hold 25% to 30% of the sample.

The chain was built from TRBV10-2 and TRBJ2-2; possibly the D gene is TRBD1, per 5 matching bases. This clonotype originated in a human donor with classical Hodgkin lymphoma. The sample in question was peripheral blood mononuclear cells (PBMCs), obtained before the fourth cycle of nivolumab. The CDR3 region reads CASSEQGSGELFF. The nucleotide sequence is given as TGCGCCAGCAGTGAGCAGGGTTCCGGGGAGCTGTTTTTT.